Listed below are T cell receptor beta chains from one sample, sequenced in a study of T cell responses to AZD1222 COVID-19 vaccine. TCRdb's copy holds only in-frame clones and misses some; the assay was immunoSEQ multiplex PCR. The data contain 100,000 to 150,000 clones, 85% to 95% of them singletons. Sequences were derived from peripheral blood, sampled on day 0 of AZD1222 vaccination. All receptors derive from an adult in good health. Each CDR3 is given without its conserved first and last residue.

J	V	CDR3
TRBJ1-2	TRBV18	ASSPPSGKNYGYT
TRBJ2-7	TRBV7-6	ASSFGTGGGYEQY
TRBJ2-2	TRBV7-9	ASSPGTGDTGELF
TRBJ2-3	TRBV6-5	ASRTTDPTDTQY
TRBJ1-1	TRBV28	ASSLGLRGTEAF
TRBJ1-2	TRBV27	ASSFTGQGPSYT
TRBJ1-4	TRBV2	ASSWATESNEKLF
TRBJ2-2	TRBV12-3/TRBV12-4	ASSRDLTGELF
TRBJ2-1	TRBV21-1	ARQGVYNEQF
TRBJ1-2	TRBV7-2	ASSLLGGQGIYGYT
TRBJ1-2	TRBV19	ASSMVWGLNYGYT
TRBJ2-1	TRBV7-2	ASSLEGLAANEQF
TRBJ2-3	TRBV29-1	SAGETDTQY
TRBJ2-7	TRBV5-8	ASSASYEQY
TRBJ2-7	TRBV3-1/TRBV3-2	ASSSLAEVSYEQY
TRBJ2-6	TRBV18	ASSPYSSGANVLT
TRBJ2-3	TRBV7-8	ASSSGGLGRADTQY
TRBJ2-7	TRBV4-3	ASSQGGLDERY
TRBJ1-1	TRBV6-6	ASRLRETEAF
TRBJ1-2	TRBV2	AGSERGQFGGYT
TRBJ2-7	TRBV5-8	ASRLLREQY
TRBJ2-1	TRBV10-1	ASSSLAGGYNEQF
TRBJ1-5	TRBV6-5	ASRDVYPLHQPQH